This record covers a single T cell receptor (beta chain). What it recognizes is unknown. This entry belongs to a study of shared clonotypes between healthy human individuals. Study-wide context: Three plates were used per donor for CD4 naive, three for CD4 memory, two for CD8 naive and one for CD8 memory. The study, taken as a whole, reports: Despite large depth, sorted-subset datasets appeared incompletely sequenced.

Sorted subsets were amplified in replicate PCRs using around 220 ng DNA, around 30,000 T cell genomes. The assay was immunoSEQ multiplex PCR, and TCRdb's table has in-frame clones only and misses some. The data contain 170,000 or so clones, approximately 61% of them singletons. The study separated CD4+ cells into CD45RA+ naive and CD45RA-negative memory subsets. This CDR3 is built from 15 residues. Between the trimmed V and J ends, which lost 0 bases and 2 bases, there was a span of 9 bases. Per germline, CDR1 MDHEN and CDR2 SYDVKM. The chain combines TRBV28 with TRBJ2-3; TRBD2 might be the D (5 bases). The TCR was taken from a man aged 25 to 40 in good health. Sequencing input: memory CD4+ T cells sorted from blood. Subset noted: CD45RA-negative fraction. The CDR3 sequence: CASSLWASSTDTQYF. The CDR3 nucleotides are TGTGCCAGCAGTTTATGGGCTAGCTCCACAGATACGCAGTATTTT.